The present T cell receptor beta chain was sequenced within a study of human T cells and chemical hapten exposure. TCRdb re-called the RACE reads through MiXCR, storing one row per CDR3 protein. Of 250,000 or so distinct CDR3 sequences in the sample, approximately 7.5% were seen once. This clonotype was counted only a few times. CDR3 length: 14 amino acids. Germline V gene data show CDR1 as SGHRS and CDR2 as YFSETQ. After removal of 7 bases from V and 3 bases from J, the junction contained 9 bases not matched to a gene. This sample's time point: pre-sensitization, week 0. The treatment denotes: therapeutic diphenylcyclopropenone sensitization with weekly scalp DPC.

This receptor was taken from a young man with alopecia areata. Some clones in this sample may be carry-over from other donors' samples. Sequenced material: whole blood, taken in connection with sensitization to the hapten diphenylcyclopropenone (DPC). The chain has TRBV5-1 and TRBJ2-7, with 8 bases fitting TRBD1. The CDR3 DNA follows: TGCGCCAGCGGGGACCGGGACAGGAACTACGAGCAGTACTTC. It codes for CASGDRDRNYEQYF.